The sequence of this T cell receptor (beta chain) was determined in a study of graft-versus-host responses after intestinal transplantation. Whole-study context: Transplantation in recipients was multivisceral, liver-intestinal, or isolated intestinal. Every one of the recipients received anti-thymocyte globulin induction and afterwards took tacrolimus and steroids for around 3 years.

Per germline, CDR1 SGHAT and CDR2 FQNNGV. This CDR3 is built from 15 residues. V shed 3 bases and J 7 bases; nucleotides not matched to a gene: 8. Profiling relied on immunoSEQ multiplex PCR, and the TCRdb table lists in-frame clones only, not all of them. The table records approximately 79,000 clones, roughly 80% of them present only once. The study, taken as a whole, reports: Allografts of patients with graft-donor T cell macrochimerism showed high graft-versus-host to host-versus-graft clone ratios.

In regard to this clone: Its target is unknown.

Here the sequenced sample was unstimulated CD4+ T cells sorted from spleen or lymph node cells, taken before intestinal transplant. The rearrangement links TRBV11-2 to TRBJ1-2; 10 bases map to TRBD1. The clonotype originates from a human donor who received an intestinal transplant. The CDR3 nucleotides read TGTGCCAGCAGCTTGGGGGGACAGGGGTTTGGTGGCTACACCTTC. Residues: CASSLGGQGFGGYTF.